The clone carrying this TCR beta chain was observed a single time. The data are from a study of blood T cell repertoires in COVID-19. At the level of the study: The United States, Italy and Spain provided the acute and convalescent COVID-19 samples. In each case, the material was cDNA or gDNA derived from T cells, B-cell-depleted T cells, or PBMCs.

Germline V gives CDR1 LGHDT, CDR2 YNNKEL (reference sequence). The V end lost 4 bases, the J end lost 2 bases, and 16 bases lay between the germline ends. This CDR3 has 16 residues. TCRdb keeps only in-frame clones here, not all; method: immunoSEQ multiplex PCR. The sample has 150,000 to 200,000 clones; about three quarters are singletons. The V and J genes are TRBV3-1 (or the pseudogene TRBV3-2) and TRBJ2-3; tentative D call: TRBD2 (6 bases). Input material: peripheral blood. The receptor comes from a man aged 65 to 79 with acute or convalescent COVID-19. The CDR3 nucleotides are TGTGCCAGCAGCCCGACTAGTTCCCCCCCCACAGATACGCAGTATTTT. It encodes CASSPTSSPPTDTQYF.